These 2 T cell receptor beta chains originate from one sample sequenced in a study of blood T cell repertoires in COVID-19. Method: immunoSEQ multiplex PCR; TCRdb's copy keeps in-frame clones and lacks some. The sample includes 300,000 to 400,000 clones, 87% of them seen just once. The specimen sequenced was peripheral blood. All receptors derive from a woman between 45 and 60 years old with COVID-19, enrolled during active disease.

CDR3 region: CASSPWATDTQYF. The CDR3, as DNA: TGTGCCAGCTCGCCCTGGGCGACAGATACGCAGTATTTT. The chain recombines TRBV18 with TRBJ2-3; D call uncertain. The V end lost 6 bases, the J end lost 3 bases, and 10 bases lay between the germline ends. This CDR3 comprises 13 residues. Germline lookup yields CDR1 KGHSH and CDR2 LQKENI.

The chain combines TRBV19 with TRBJ1-2; a weak D match, TRBD1 (6 bases). V was cut by 3 bases and J by 8 bases, with 13 bases left in between. The CDR3 covers 13 residues. Germline loops: CDR1 LNHDA, CDR2 SQIVND (reference sequence). The chain's CDR3 is CASSIRDIQGYTF. The CDR3 DNA follows: TGTGCCAGTAGTATTCGGGACATCCAGGGCTACACCTTC.